This T cell receptor (beta chain) was identified during a study of cytomegalovirus exposure and HLA in healthy donors. The V gene's germline CDR1 is LNHDA and CDR2 SQIVND (reference sequence). V trimming: 6 bases; J trimming: 2 bases; junction bases outside the gene matches: 5. The CDR3 sequence is 16 residues long. PCR involved 60 Vbeta and 13 Jbeta primers. Produced via immunoSEQ multiplex PCR; TCRdb's table is partial and in-frame only. The repertoire includes roughly 130,000 clones, around 80% of them detected once, and about 2% sits in the top ten. As to this clone: Its antigen is unidentified.

The study, taken as a whole, reports: Using a false discovery rate of 0.05, a later analysis showed that 16,951 TCR beta sequences were associated with HLA alleles. Highly shared variants forming one cluster were likely a sequencing artifact. Several of the most significant clusters appeared, in a later analysis, to be linked to common viral pathogens. V- and J-gene trimming of TCR beta was linked (in a later analysis) to a missense DCLRE1C variant.

This chain uses TRBV19 with TRBJ2-1, with TRBD2 matching over 12 bases. Sequencing used PBMCs. The source of this sequence is a man younger than 30 in good health and CMV-seronegative. The CDR3 protein is CASSWTSGETYNEQFF. CDR3 nucleotides: TGTGCCAGTAGCTGGACTAGCGGGGAGACCTACAATGAGCAGTTCTTC.